This T cell receptor (beta chain) appears in the sequencing data of a study of identical twins. Ten or more counts support this clonotype. CDR3 size: 14 residues. Per the germline V gene, CDR1 is SGDLS and CDR2 is YYNGEE. The V end was cut by 3 bases, the J end by 0 bases, with 7 bases between. TCRdb re-called the 5' RACE reads through MiXCR, storing one row per CDR3 protein. The data hold about 920,000 distinct CDR3 sequences, with about 12% observed a single time. The same sample was also studied in work on yellow fever vaccine responses in identical twins.

The sequenced sample was PBMCs. The chain employs TRBV9 and TRBJ1-5, with D unresolved. The clonotype originates from a woman younger than 30 in good health. Here the CDR3 reads CASSADISNQPQHF. As DNA, the CDR3 is TGTGCCAGCAGCGCAGACATTAGCAATCAGCCCCAGCATTTT.